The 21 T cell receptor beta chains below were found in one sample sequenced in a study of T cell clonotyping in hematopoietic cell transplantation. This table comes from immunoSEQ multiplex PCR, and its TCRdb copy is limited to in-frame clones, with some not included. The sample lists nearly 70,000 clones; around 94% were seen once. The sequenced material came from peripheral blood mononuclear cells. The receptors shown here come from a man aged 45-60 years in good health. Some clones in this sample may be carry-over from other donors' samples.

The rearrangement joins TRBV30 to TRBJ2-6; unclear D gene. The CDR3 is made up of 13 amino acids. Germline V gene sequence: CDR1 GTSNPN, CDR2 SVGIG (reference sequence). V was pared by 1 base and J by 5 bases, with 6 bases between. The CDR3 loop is CAWSGARANVLTF. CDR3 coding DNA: TGTGCCTGGAGTGGGGCACGGGCCAACGTCCTGACTTTC.

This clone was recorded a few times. The CDR3 region is CASSGTTDGTAEAFF. CDR3 nucleotide sequence: TGTGCCAGCAGCGGAACTACCGATGGGACAGCGGAAGCTTTCTTT. V usage is TRBV9 and J usage is TRBJ1-1; 7 bases agree with TRBD1. V gave up 3 bases and J gave up 8 bases; unmatched junction bases: 13. This CDR3 region has 15 residues. Germline V gene data show CDR1 as SGDLS and CDR2 as YYNGEE.

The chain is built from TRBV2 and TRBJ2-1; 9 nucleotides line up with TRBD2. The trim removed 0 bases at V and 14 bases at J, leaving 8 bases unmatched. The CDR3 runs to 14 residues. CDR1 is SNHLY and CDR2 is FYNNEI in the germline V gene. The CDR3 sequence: CASSEADSGGGEFF. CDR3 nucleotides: TGTGCCAGCAGTGAAGCCGATAGCGGGGGAGGCGAGTTCTTC.

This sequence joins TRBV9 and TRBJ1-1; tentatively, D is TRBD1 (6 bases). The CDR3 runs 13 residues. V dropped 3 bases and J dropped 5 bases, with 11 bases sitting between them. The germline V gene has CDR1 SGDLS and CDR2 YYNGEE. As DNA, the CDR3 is TGTGCCAGCAGCGAAGGGGGATTGACTGAAGCTTTCTTT. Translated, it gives CASSEGGLTEAFF.

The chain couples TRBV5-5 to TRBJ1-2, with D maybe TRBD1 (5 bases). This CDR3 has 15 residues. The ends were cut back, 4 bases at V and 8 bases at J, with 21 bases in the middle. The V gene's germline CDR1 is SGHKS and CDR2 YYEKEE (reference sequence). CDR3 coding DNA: TGTGCCAGCAGCCAACCGGGACCCGCATTGTGGGGCTACACCTTC. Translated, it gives CASSQPGPALWGYTF.

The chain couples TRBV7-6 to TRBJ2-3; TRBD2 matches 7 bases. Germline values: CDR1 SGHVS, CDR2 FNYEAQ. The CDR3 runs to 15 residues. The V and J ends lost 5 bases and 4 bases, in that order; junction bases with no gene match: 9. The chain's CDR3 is CASSPGGSGADTQYF. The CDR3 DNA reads TGTGCCAGCAGCCCGGGGGGTAGCGGCGCAGATACGCAGTATTTT.

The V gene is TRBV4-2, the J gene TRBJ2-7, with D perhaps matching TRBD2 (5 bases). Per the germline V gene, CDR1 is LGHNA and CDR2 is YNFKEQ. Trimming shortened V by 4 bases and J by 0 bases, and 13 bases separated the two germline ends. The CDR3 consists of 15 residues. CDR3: CASSLQAVSSYEQYF. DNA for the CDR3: TGTGCCAGCAGCCTCCAAGCGGTAAGCTCCTACGAGCAGTACTTC.

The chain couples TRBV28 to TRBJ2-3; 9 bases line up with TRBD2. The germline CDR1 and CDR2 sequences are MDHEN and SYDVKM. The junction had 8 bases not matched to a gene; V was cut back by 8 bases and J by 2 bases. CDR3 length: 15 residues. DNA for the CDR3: TGTGCCAGCCTCCAAGGCGGGAGGGCCACAGATACGCAGTATTTT. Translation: CASLQGGRATDTQYF. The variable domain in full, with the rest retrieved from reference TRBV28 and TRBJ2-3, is DVKVTQSSRYLVKRTGEKVFLECVQDMDHENMFWYRQDPGLGLRLIYFSYDVKMKEKGDIPEGYSVSREKKERFSLILESASTNQTSMYLCASLQGGRATDTQYFGPGTRLTVL.

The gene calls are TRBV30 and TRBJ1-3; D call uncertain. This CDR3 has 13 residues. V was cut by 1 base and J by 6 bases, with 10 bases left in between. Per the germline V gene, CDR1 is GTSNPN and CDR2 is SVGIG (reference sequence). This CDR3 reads CAWSAGMANTIYF. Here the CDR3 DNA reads TGTGCCTGGAGTGCCGGGATGGCAAACACCATATATTTT.

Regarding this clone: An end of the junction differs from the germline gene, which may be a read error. The CDR3 region is CSVEPPSGLF. In DNA form, the CDR3 reads TGCAGCGTTGAACCCCCCTCCGGGCTCTTC. The gene calls are TRBV29-1 and TRBJ2-1, with D hard to call. The CDR3 contains 10 residues. Germline CDR1 reads SQVTM; CDR2 reads ANQGSEA.

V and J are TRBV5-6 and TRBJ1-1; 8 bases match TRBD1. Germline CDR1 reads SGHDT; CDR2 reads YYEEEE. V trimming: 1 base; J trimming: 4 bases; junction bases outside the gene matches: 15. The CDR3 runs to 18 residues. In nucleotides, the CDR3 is TGTGCCAGCAGCTTGAGGACAGGGTGTCTTTGTACGTCCACTGAAGCTTTCTTT. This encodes CASSLRTGCLCTSTEAFF.

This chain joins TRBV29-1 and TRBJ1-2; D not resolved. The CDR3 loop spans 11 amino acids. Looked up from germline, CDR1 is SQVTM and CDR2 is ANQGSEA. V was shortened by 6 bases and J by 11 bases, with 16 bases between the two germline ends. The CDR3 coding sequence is TGCAGCGTGGCGAATATGGGGTCTTACACCTTC. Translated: CSVANMGSYTF.

CDR3 nucleotides: TGTGCCAGCAGTCTTCCCAGGGTCGAAACTGAAGCTTTCTTT. This encodes CASSLPRVETEAFF. The chain uses TRBV6-6 and TRBJ1-1, with D possibly being TRBD1 (5 bases). In germline, CDR1 is MNHNY, CDR2 SVGAGI (reference sequence). V gave up 5 bases and J gave up 5 bases, with 15 bases separating them. The CDR3 contains 14 residues.

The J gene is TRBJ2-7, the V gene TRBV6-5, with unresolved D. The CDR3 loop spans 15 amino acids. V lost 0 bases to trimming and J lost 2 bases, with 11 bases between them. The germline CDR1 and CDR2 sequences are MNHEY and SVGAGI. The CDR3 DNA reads TGTGCCAGCAGTTACTCGTTGGCCGATCCCTACGAGCAGTACTTC. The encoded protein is CASSYSLADPYEQYF.

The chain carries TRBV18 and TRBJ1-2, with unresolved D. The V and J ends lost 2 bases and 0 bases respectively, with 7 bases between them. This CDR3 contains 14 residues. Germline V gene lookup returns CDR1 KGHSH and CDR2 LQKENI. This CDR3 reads CASSPAVTNYGYTF. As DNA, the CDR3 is TGTGCCAGCTCACCAGCAGTTACTAACTATGGCTACACCTTC.

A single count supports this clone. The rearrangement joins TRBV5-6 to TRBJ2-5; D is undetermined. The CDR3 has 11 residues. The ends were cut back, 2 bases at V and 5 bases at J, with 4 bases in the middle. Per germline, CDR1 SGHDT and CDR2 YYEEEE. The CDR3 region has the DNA TGTGCCAGCAGCTTTCTCGAGACCCAGTACTTC. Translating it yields CASSFLETQYF.

The CDR3: CASSENPIGTSGNTIYF. The CDR3, as DNA: TGTGCCAGCAGCGAGAACCCCATAGGGACCTCTGGAAACACCATATATTTT. The chain combines TRBV9 with TRBJ1-3; D possibly corresponds to TRBD1 (5 bases). Germline loops: CDR1 SGDLS, CDR2 YYNGEE. CDR3 size: 17 residues. V lost 3 bases to trimming and J lost 0 bases, with 16 bases between them. The complete variable domain, with remaining parts taken from reference TRBV9 and TRBJ1-3, reads DSGVTQTPKHLITATGQRVTLRCSPRSGDLSVYWYQQSLDQGLQFLIQYYNGEERAKGNILERFSAQQFPDLHSELNLSSLELGDSALYFCASSENPIGTSGNTIYFGEGSWLTVV.

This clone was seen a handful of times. As DNA, the CDR3 is TGTGCCAGTAGTATCACAGGACAGGGGAATGAGCAGTTCTTC. Its protein is CASSITGQGNEQFF. V and J are TRBV19 and TRBJ2-1, with 9 nucleotides matching TRBD1. The CDR3 totals 14 residues. Germline CDR1 is LNHDA and CDR2 is SQIVND (reference sequence). Trimming at V came to 3 bases and at J to 7 bases, leaving 4 bases not matched to a gene.

CDR3 amino acids: CASMDRPGTEAFF. In DNA form, the CDR3 reads TGTGCCAGCATGGACAGGCCGGGCACTGAAGCTTTCTTT. The genes are TRBV6-5 and TRBJ1-1, with TRBD1 matching 7 bases. V trimming: 7 bases; J trimming: 4 bases; junction bases outside the gene matches: 6. The CDR3 runs to 13 residues. Germline V gene lookup returns CDR1 MNHEY and CDR2 SVGAGI.

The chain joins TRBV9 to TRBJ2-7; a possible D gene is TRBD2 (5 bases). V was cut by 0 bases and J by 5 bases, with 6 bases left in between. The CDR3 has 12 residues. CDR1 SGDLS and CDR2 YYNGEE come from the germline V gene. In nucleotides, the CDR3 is TGTGCCAGCAGCGTAGGAGGGAACGAGCAGTACTTC. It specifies CASSVGGNEQYF.

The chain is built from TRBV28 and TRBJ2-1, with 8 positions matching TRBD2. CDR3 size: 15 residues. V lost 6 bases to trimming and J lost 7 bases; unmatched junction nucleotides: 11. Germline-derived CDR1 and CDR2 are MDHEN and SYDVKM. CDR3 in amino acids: CASRLGGGVKNEQFF. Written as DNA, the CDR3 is TGTGCCAGCAGGCTCGGGGGGGGTGTGAAGAATGAGCAGTTCTTC.